This T cell receptor (beta chain) was identified in a study of T cell responses to AZD1222 COVID-19 vaccine (dated by TCRdb to the early 2020s). Background on the whole study: AZD1222 recipients with second doses at about 4 weeks or about 12 weeks were pooled, because spike-specific TCR depth and breadth did not differ between schedules. TCR sequencing covered fewer than 250 trial participants: roughly 200 given two doses of AZD1222 and approximately 26 given two doses of MenACWY control vaccine. Trial participants were enrolled by age into 18-55, 56-69 and 70-plus year subgroups, with roughly 160, 29 and 62 TCR-sequenced participants respectively. Points the paper makes about the study in general: Only 5 to 7 AZD1222 recipients were SARS-CoV-2 seropositive at baseline, limiting conclusions about previously exposed vaccinees. A significant rise in spike-specific TCR breadth and depth was observed after two AZD1222 doses relative to day 0 and relative to MenACWY recipients. Because no samples from the day 14 peak response were available, repertoires could be characterized only after the peak T cell response. Participants were mostly white British and included more females than males, and it was suggested by the authors that clonal diversity may have been underestimated. Epitopes outside the regions mutated in the B.1.351 and B.1.1.7 variants were reportedly recognized by nearly half of the unique spike-specific TCRs. The vaccine-associated CD4 TCRs covered the entire spike protein, and the dominant responses fell in regions 160-218 and 743-854. The 56-69-year group was small, and its depth increase did not reach significance, likely because of low power.

The CDR3 regions of human TCRbeta chains were analyzed by immunosequencing. The source study handled its data this way. TCRs in the repertoires were compared against a reference library of SARS-CoV-2-specific TCRs that had been generated with the MIRA antigen-specificity platform. Breadth was defined as the fraction of unique TCRs that were SARS-CoV-2-associated. Depth was defined as the fraction of total T cells that were SARS-CoV-2-associated. Each spike-specific TCR was assigned to its reactive spike region and to a CD4 or CD8 class using the MIRA data. Log10-transformed breadth and depth values were compared by one-way ANOVA with Sidak's multiple comparisons tests. Held by TCRdb, this immuneACCESS table contains in-frame sequences only and omits some clones. Under half of the omission traces to an unresolved V gene where checked; the cause of the rest is unknown. V, J and clone size were drawn from that table, and D and trimming were deduced from the DNA. The sample includes 130,000 or so clones, with about nine tenths observed a single time. The top ten clones comprise 6.9% of the sample.

Per the publication, the time point label means: baseline before first vaccination. The vaccinee samples were drawn from two UK trials, COV001 and COV002, one of which was a single-blind randomized controlled phase 2/3 trial testing AZD1222 (ChAdOx1 nCoV-19) in healthy adults. For TCRbeta chain sequencing, PBMC samples were collected from trial participants at day 0 and at day 28 after the second dose. The CDR3 covers 15 residues, taking in both the cysteine and the phenylalanine. Only the CDR3 portion is preserved as DNA: 45 bases, with reading frame beginning at the first base. Here V drops 6 bases and J drops 0 bases, and the junction holds 2 bases not matched to any gene. For this clone: The specificity of this receptor is unknown. The record has no base qualities; no much larger clone is one base away.

Sample: peripheral blood, taken on day 0 of AZD1222 vaccination. The V and J genes are TRBV23-1 and TRBJ2-1; 10 middle bases align to TRBD2. TRBV23-1 is placed among ORFs of uncertain function. This clonotype was obtained from an adult in good health. The nucleotides are TGCGCCAGCAGCATAGCGGGGGGCTCCTACAATGAGCAGTTCTTC. Its amino acids are CASSIAGGSYNEQFF.